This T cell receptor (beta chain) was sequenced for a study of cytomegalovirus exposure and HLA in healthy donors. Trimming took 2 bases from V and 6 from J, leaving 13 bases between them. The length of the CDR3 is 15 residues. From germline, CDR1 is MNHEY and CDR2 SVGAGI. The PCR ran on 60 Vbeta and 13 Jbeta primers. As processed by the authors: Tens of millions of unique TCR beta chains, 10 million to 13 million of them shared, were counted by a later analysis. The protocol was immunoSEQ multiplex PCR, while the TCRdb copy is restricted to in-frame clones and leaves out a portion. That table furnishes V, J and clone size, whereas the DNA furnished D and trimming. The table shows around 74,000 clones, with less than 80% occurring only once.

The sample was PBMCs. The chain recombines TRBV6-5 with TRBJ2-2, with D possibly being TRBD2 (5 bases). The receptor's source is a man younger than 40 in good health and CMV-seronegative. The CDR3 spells CASSYVAGGAGELFF. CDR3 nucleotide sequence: TGTGCCAGCAGTTACGTGGCGGGCGGCGCCGGGGAGCTGTTTTTT.